The 3 T cell receptor beta chains listed next were all sequenced from one sample in a study of cytomegalovirus exposure and HLA in healthy donors. The PCR had 60 Vbeta and 13 Jbeta primers. The table came from immunoSEQ multiplex PCR; TCRdb's copy has only in-frame clones and leaves some out. Of approximately 290,000 clones in the sample, about four fifths were seen once. The sequenced material came from PBMCs. These receptors were collected from a girl aged 2-10 years in good health and CMV-seronegative.

The chain employs TRBV27 and TRBJ1-2, with TRBD1 as a possible D gene (5 bases). CDR1 is MNHEY and CDR2 is SMNVEV in the germline V gene (reference sequence). Trimming removed 3 bases at V and 4 bases at J, with 21 bases between. The CDR3 loop spans 17 amino acids. The CDR3 loop is CASSLQGLTVNRYGYTF. CDR3 bases: TGTGCCAGCAGTTTGCAGGGCTTGACGGTTAATCGCTATGGCTACACCTTC.

The rearrangement uses TRBV5-1 and TRBJ2-1; 13 positions agree with TRBD2. This CDR3 has 20 amino acids. Germline CDR1 is SGHRS and CDR2 is YFSETQ. V gave up 4 bases and J gave up 8 bases; unmatched junction bases: 21. The CDR3 bases are TGCGCCAGCAGCCGCCGCCCATCTCAACCGGGACTAGCGGGGAGTGATGAGCAGTTCTTC. Translation: CASSRRPSQPGLAGSDEQFF. The full variable domain, with the rest looked up from reference TRBV5-1 and TRBJ2-1, is KAGVTQTPRYLIKTRGQQVTLSCSPISGHRSVSWYQQTPGQGLQFLFEYFSETQRNKGNFPGRFSGRQFSNSRSEMNVSTLELGDSALYLCASSRRPSQPGLAGSDEQFFGPGTRLTVL.

The chain couples TRBV30 to TRBJ2-1; 11 positions agree with TRBD2. The CDR3 consists of 13 residues. Unmatched junction bases numbered 3, after V lost 4 bases and J lost 7 bases. In germline, CDR1 is GTSNPN, CDR2 SVGIG (reference sequence). This CDR3 reads CAWMASGGNEQFF. In nucleotides, the CDR3 is TGTGCCTGGATGGCTAGCGGGGGGAATGAGCAGTTCTTC.